A single sample is the source of the 26 T cell receptor beta chains below, sequenced in a study of somatic mutations in cytotoxic T cells in rheumatoid arthritis. Generated by immunoSEQ multiplex PCR, the TCRdb table keeps only in-frame clones and is missing some. The sample carries 12,000 or so clones, around 86% recorded once. What was sequenced was CD8+ T cells sorted from blood. The receptor source for this set is a woman aged 55-69 years in good health.

The chain uses TRBV7-8 and TRBJ2-7; D may be TRBD1 (6 bases). Per the germline V gene, CDR1 is SGHVS and CDR2 is FQNEAQ. Trimming left V 3 bases short and J 4 bases short, with 16 bases between. The CDR3 covers 15 residues. This chain's CDR3 is CASSLSRGLKYEQYV. In DNA form, the CDR3 reads TGTGCCAGCAGCTTGAGCAGGGGCTTAAAATACGAGCAGTACGTC.

This sequence joins TRBV23-1 and TRBJ1-2; a weak D match, TRBD1 (6 bases). TRBV23-1 is an ORF; its function is uncertain. Trimming removed 0 bases from V and 4 bases from J, with 9 bases in between. CDR3 length: 14 residues. The CDR3 is CASSQSQGGYGYTF. The DNA of the CDR3 is TGCGCCAGCAGTCAATCACAAGGGGGCTATGGCTACACCTTC.

As to this clone: The CDR3 end shows no conserved phenylalanine or tryptophan, and so a read error is likely. It is unclear where the CDR3 begins or ends on the DNA, so no DNA is shown, and the CDR3 is as TCRdb lists it. The gene calls are TRBV7-6 and TRBJ2-3; the listed D gene, TRBD1, was not tested against the DNA. From germline, CDR1 is SGHVS and CDR2 FNYEAQ. The CDR3 is 11 residues long, counting both termini. The CDR3 here is CASSRRDKGVL.

DNA of the CDR3: TGTGCCAGCACGGCAGGGGCTCATGGCTACACCTTC. It codes for CASTAGAHGYTF. The chain employs TRBV25-1 and TRBJ1-2, with D perhaps TRBD1 (6 bases). Germline V gives CDR1 MGHDK, CDR2 SYGVNS. V lost 7 bases and J lost 6, with 12 bases in between. This CDR3 is built from 12 residues.

The chain employs TRBV5-8 and TRBJ2-7, with TRBD1 identical over 10 bases. Germline loops: CDR1 SGHTS, CDR2 YDEGEE. The CDR3 contains 17 residues. The V gene end was trimmed by 1 base and the J gene end by 5 bases; junction bases not matched to a gene: 12. The DNA of the CDR3 is TGTGCCAGCAGCTTGCTTTGGGGGGACAGGGGCCTTGACGAGCAGTACTTC. It yields the protein CASSLLWGDRGLDEQYF. The full variable domain, in which reference TRBV5-8 and TRBJ2-7 provide the parts outside the CDR3, is EAGVTQSPTHLIKTRGQQATLRCSPISGHTSVYWYQQALGLGLQFLLWYDEGEERNRGNFPPRFSGRQFPNYSSELNVNALELEDSALYLCASSLLWGDRGLDEQYFGPGTRLTVT.

V is TRBV27 and J is TRBJ2-1, with 9 bases lining up with TRBD1. The germline V gene has CDR1 MNHEY and CDR2 SMNVEV (reference sequence). With V trimmed by 0 bases and J by 3 bases, 0 bases remained unmatched. CDR3 length: 15 residues. The CDR3 loop is CASSLSTGGYNEQFF. DNA for the CDR3: TGTGCCAGCAGTTTATCGACAGGGGGCTACAATGAGCAGTTCTTC.

This clone appeared a single time. This chain connects TRBV9 to TRBJ1-1, with a tentative D call TRBD1 (6 bases). Germline V gene sequence: CDR1 SGDLS, CDR2 YYNGEE. This CDR3 comprises 17 residues. V was pared by 0 bases and J by 0 bases, with 15 bases between. The CDR3 DNA sequence: TGTGCCAGCAGCGTAGCACTGAGGCAGGGGATGAACACTGAAGCTTTCTTT. Amino acid sequence: CASSVALRQGMNTEAFF. The full variable domain, completed using reference TRBV9 and TRBJ1-1, is DSGVTQTPKHLITATGQRVTLRCSPRSGDLSVYWYQQSLDQGLQFLIQYYNGEERAKGNILERFSAQQFPDLHSELNLSSLELGDSALYFCASSVALRQGMNTEAFFGQGTRLTVV.

This chain connects TRBV29-1 to TRBJ2-7; 8 positions agree with TRBD1. V dropped 2 bases and J dropped 4; count of bases not matched to a gene: 7. This CDR3 has 14 residues. Germline V gene sequence: CDR1 SQVTM, CDR2 ANQGSEA. The CDR3 DNA reads as TGCAGCGTTGAATCCGGGCAGGGGGCATACGAGCAGTACTTC. This gives the protein CSVESGQGAYEQYF.

The chain couples TRBV14 to TRBJ1-1; TRBD1 aligns across 8 bases. The CDR3 sequence is 19 residues long. Germline loops: CDR1 SGHDN, CDR2 FVKESK. V shed 0 bases, J shed 3 bases, and the junction held 15 bases outside the gene matches. CDR3 nucleotides: TGTGCCAGCAGCCAAGAAGCGTTAGAACAGGGGGGCCCGTACACTGAAGCTTTCTTT. Its translation is CASSQEALEQGGPYTEAFF.

This chain joins TRBV30 and TRBJ2-2; TRBD1 is a possible D gene (6 bases). With 5 bases removed from V and 7 bases from J, the gap between germline ends came to 11 bases. CDR1 is GTSNPN and CDR2 is SVGIG in the germline V gene (reference sequence). The CDR3 is 12 amino acids. CDR3 loop: CAWGQNRGELFF. CDR3 nucleotide sequence: TGTGCCTGGGGACAGAACCGCGGGGAGCTGTTTTTT.

The chain employs TRBV19 and TRBJ2-3, with D unresolved. V dropped 3 bases and J dropped 2 bases, with 9 bases sitting between them. This CDR3 region has 14 residues. In germline, CDR1 is LNHDA, CDR2 SQIVND (reference sequence). The CDR3 sequence: CASSIFGNTDTQYF. Here the CDR3 DNA reads TGTGCCAGTAGTATTTTCGGTAACACAGATACGCAGTATTTT.

This clone was found a few times. A junction end diverges from the germline sequence, so it may reflect a read error. The chain is built from TRBV28 and TRBJ1-3, with D uncertain. Germline V gene data show CDR1 as MDHEN and CDR2 as SYDVKM. The CDR3 totals 11 residues. The CDR3 reads CKSVSGNTIYF. As DNA, the CDR3 is TGCAAAAGCGTCTCTGGAAACACCATATATTTT.

CDR3 loop: CASSRLAGTDTQYF. As DNA, the CDR3 is TGTGCCAGTAGTAGGCTAGCGGGCACAGATACGCAGTATTTT. The rearrangement uses TRBV19 and TRBJ2-3, with 7 bases fitting TRBD2. Germline V CDR1 and CDR2: LNHDA, SQIVND (reference sequence). The CDR3 contains 14 residues. V lost 4 bases, J lost 1 base, and 2 bases stayed unmatched.

The genes are TRBV15 and TRBJ1-1; weak D call: TRBD1 (6 bases). V shed 5 bases and J shed 8 bases, with 18 bases lying between them. The CDR3 has 14 amino acids. Germline V gene sequence: CDR1 LNHNV, CDR2 YYDKDF (reference sequence). The CDR3: CATSPVSWTDEAFF. CDR3 bases: TGTGCCACCAGCCCTGTGAGCTGGACAGACGAAGCTTTCTTT.

This clone was seen only once. The chain uses TRBV7-9 and TRBJ2-1; 9 bases line up with TRBD2. The CDR3 loop spans 15 amino acids. V dropped 3 bases and J dropped 9; count of bases not matched to a gene: 9. The V gene's germline CDR1 is SEHNR and CDR2 FQNEAQ (reference sequence). The CDR3 protein is CASSFPSGEKGEQFF. CDR3 nucleotides: TGTGCCAGCAGCTTTCCTAGCGGGGAAAAGGGTGAGCAGTTCTTC.

The rearrangement links TRBV6-1 to TRBJ1-2; TRBD1 aligns across 9 bases. This CDR3 comprises 15 residues. V was clipped by 4 bases and J by 6 bases; unmatched bases: 9. Germline V gene sequence: CDR1 MNHNS, CDR2 SASEGT. The DNA of the CDR3 is TGTGCCAGCAGTGCCCTACAGGGGGCGCCTGATGGCTACACCTTC. It yields the protein CASSALQGAPDGYTF.

Only a few counts were recorded for this clone. The rearrangement joins TRBV4-1 to TRBJ2-7; TRBD2 agrees at 8 bases. This CDR3 region has 14 residues. Germline assignment: CDR1 MGHRA and CDR2 YSYEKL. V lost 1 base and J lost 5; bases outside the gene matches: 4. DNA for the CDR3: TGCGCCAGCAGCCAAGCGGGGGGGCAGGACGAGCAGTACGTC. Protein sequence: CASSQAGGQDEQYV.

V is TRBV6-1 and J is TRBJ2-5, with D unclear. The J call may not be correct, given that the DNA end is closer to TRBJ2-7. CDR3 length: 13 residues. The V gene's germline CDR1 is MNHNS and CDR2 SASEGT. CDR3 nucleotide sequence: TGTGCCAGCAGTGAACGAATAGCTTACGAGCAGTACTTC. This gives the protein CASSERIAYEQYF.

This clone appeared a single time. This sequence joins TRBV28 and TRBJ1-2; a possible D gene is TRBD1 (5 bases). From germline, CDR1 is MDHEN and CDR2 SYDVKM. The CDR3 has 15 amino acids. The ends were cut back, 2 bases at V and 4 bases at J, with 14 bases in the middle. The CDR3 here is CASSLRGTPGYGYTF. For the CDR3, the DNA is TGTGCCAGCAGTTTAAGGGGAACCCCGGGCTATGGCTACACCTTC.

V usage is TRBV9 and J usage is TRBJ1-2, with D perhaps TRBD1 (6 bases). Germline lookup yields CDR1 SGDLS and CDR2 YYNGEE. The CDR3 covers 15 residues. Trimming removed 4 bases from V and 4 bases from J, with 17 bases in between. CDR3 in amino acids: CASSTGGGGGYGYTF. CDR3 nucleotides: TGTGCCAGCAGCACCGGTGGGGGGGGCGGCTATGGCTACACCTTC.

This chain links TRBV4-1 with TRBJ2-5; 14 bases fit TRBD2. Germline V gene lookup returns CDR1 MGHRA and CDR2 YSYEKL. This CDR3 has 15 amino acids. V trimming: 4 bases; J trimming: 5 bases; junction bases outside the gene matches: 3. The CDR3 loop is CASSPTSGGVETQYF. The CDR3 DNA sequence: TGCGCCAGCAGCCCGACTAGCGGGGGGGTGGAGACCCAGTACTTC.

V is TRBV6-6 and J is TRBJ2-3; 10 bases line up with TRBD2. CDR3 size: 16 residues. The V segment lost 3 bases and the J segment 0 bases; nucleotides outside the gene matches: 3. The V gene's germline CDR1 is MNHNY and CDR2 SVGAGI (reference sequence). The CDR3 loop is CASSYGAGGSTDTQYF. Written as DNA, the CDR3 is TGTGCCAGCAGTTATGGAGCGGGGGGGAGCACAGATACGCAGTATTTT.

The chain carries TRBV29-1 and TRBJ1-2; D call uncertain. Germline lookup yields CDR1 SQVTM and CDR2 ANQGSEA. The V and J ends lost 5 bases and 4 bases respectively, with 11 bases between them. This CDR3 has 12 amino acids. CDR3 DNA sequence: TGCAGCGTTCAGGAATCCGGCTATGGCTACACCTTC. Translating gives CSVQESGYGYTF.

This clone was counted between two and nine times. The chain carries TRBV2 and TRBJ2-5, with unresolved D. Germline CDR1 SNHLY, CDR2 FYNNEI. Between the trimmed V and J ends, which lost 5 bases and 1 base, there was a span of 8 bases. The CDR3 is 13 residues long. CDR3 coding DNA: TGTGCCAGCAGTCAACACCCCCAAGAGACCCAGTACTTC. Its translation: CASSQHPQETQYF.

The chain recombines TRBV12-2 with TRBJ2-2; the table's D call of TRBD1 was not tested on the DNA. TRBV12-2 is described as a pseudogene. The CDR3 consists of 16 residues. In DNA, the CDR3 is TGTGCAAGTCGCTTAATAAAGACAGGGTCGGACGGGGAGCTGTTTTTT. Its protein product is CASRLIKTGSDGELFF.

This clone appeared a single time. This rearrangement joins TRBV9 to TRBJ2-7; 9 bases line up with TRBD1. The CDR3 sequence is 14 residues long. CDR1 is SGDLS, CDR2 YYNGEE, per germline. The V and J ends lost 4 bases and 0 bases, in that order; junction bases with no gene match: 2. The CDR3 DNA sequence: TGTGCCAGCAGCCCGACAGGGGGCTCCTACGAGCAGTACTTC. Translated: CASSPTGGSYEQYF.